The 31 T cell receptor beta chains below were found in one sample sequenced in a study of post-analysis software for immune sequencing data. Findings and limits, study-wide: Comparison of patients with controls showed five TRBV segments more frequent in patients, TRBV5-6, TRBV5-1 and TRBV20-1 among them.

Included in the TCR beta cDNA libraries were unique molecular identifiers. TCRdb re-called the PCR reads through MiXCR, storing one row per CDR3 protein. The sample shows about 820,000 distinct CDR3 sequences, roughly 58% of them seen only once. Their antigens are not known. Material for sequencing was blood. The receptors shown here come from a girl aged 5-17 years with multiple sclerosis.

J is TRBJ2-5 and V is TRBV3-1; no clear D. Trimming stripped 1 base from V and 5 bases from J, with 14 bases between. The germline CDR1 and CDR2 sequences are LGHDT and YNNKEL (reference sequence). The CDR3 runs 15 residues. The CDR3 reads CASSQGAMGSETQYF. CDR3 coding DNA: TGTGCCAGCAGCCAAGGAGCCATGGGGTCCGAGACCCAGTACTTC.

This clonotype was counted between two and nine times. The V gene is TRBV27, the J gene TRBJ2-7; 8 nucleotides match TRBD2. CDR1 is MNHEY and CDR2 is SMNVEV in the germline V gene (reference sequence). Losses at the gene ends were 4 bases for V and 6 bases for J; bases not matched to a gene: 11. This CDR3 contains 15 residues. The chain's CDR3 is CASSYRERGSFEQYF. The DNA for the CDR3 is TGTGCCAGCAGTTACAGGGAGCGGGGGTCTTTCGAGCAGTACTTC.

This CDR3 reads CASGPTSDGKNIQYF. CDR3 bases: TGTGCCAGTGGGCCCACCTCGGACGGGAAAAACATTCAGTACTTC. This chain uses TRBV12-3 or TRBV12-4 with TRBJ2-4; D remains unclear. The CDR3 runs to 15 residues. Trimming took off 9 bases at V and 4 bases at J, with 19 bases between the two ends.

Note on this clonotype: Sequence at one end of the junction differs from germline and may be a read error. The V gene is TRBV18, the J gene TRBJ2-1; 7 nucleotides match TRBD1. The CDR3 totals 15 residues. Germline assignment: CDR1 KGHSH and CDR2 LQKENI. CDR3: CASSPRAGGINEQLF. The CDR3 DNA is TGTGCCAGCTCACCACGGGCAGGGGGAATCAATGAGCAGCTCTTC.

This clonotype turned up a few times. V and J are TRBV5-1 and TRBJ2-7; TRBD1 matches 7 bases. The germline CDR1 and CDR2 sequences are SGHRS and YFSETQ. This CDR3 spans 14 amino acids. V shed 4 bases and J 4 bases; nucleotides not matched to a gene: 8. This CDR3 is CASSPQGSFYEQYF. CDR3 in DNA: TGCGCCAGCAGCCCACAGGGGTCGTTTTACGAGCAGTACTTC.

This chain uses TRBV12-3 or TRBV12-4 with TRBJ1-2; TRBD1 agrees at 7 bases. This CDR3 comprises 14 residues. The J segment lost 5 bases and the V segment lost 7 bases, leaving 10 bases of the junction unmatched. CDR3 DNA sequence: TGTGCCAGCACCTGCGGAAGCAGGGGGTATGGCTACACCTTC. Its translation: CASTCGSRGYGYTF.

The V gene is TRBV15, the J gene TRBJ2-1; no definite D call. The J call is doubtful: the DNA matches TRBJ2-7 better. Germline-derived CDR1 and CDR2 are LNHNV and YYDKDF (reference sequence). The CDR3 spans 19 residues. This chain's CDR3 is CATSRVVRTDDWSYNEQYF. In DNA, the CDR3 is TGTGCCACCAGCAGAGTCGTCAGGACGGACGACTGGTCCTACAATGAGCAGTACTTC.

There are a few counts of this clonotype. This rearrangement joins TRBV9 to TRBJ2-5; 7 nucleotides agree with TRBD1. CDR3 length: 14 amino acids. Germline trimming cut 3 bases from V and 1 base from J; bases unmatched to any gene: 3. Germline lookup yields CDR1 SGDLS and CDR2 YYNGEE. CDR3 sequence: CASSAGQAQETQYF. The DNA of the CDR3 is TGTGCCAGCAGCGCCGGACAGGCCCAAGAGACCCAGTACTTC.

This sequence joins TRBV6-2 or TRBV6-3 and TRBJ2-1; TRBD2 aligns across 7 bases. The J segment lost 7 bases and the V segment lost 2 bases, leaving 8 bases of the junction unmatched. Germline-derived CDR1 and CDR2 are MNHEY and SVGEGT. This CDR3 region has 15 residues. Here the CDR3 reads CASSYRSNGGNEQFF. CDR3 nucleotides: TGTGCCAGCAGTTACCGGTCAAACGGGGGGAATGAGCAGTTCTTC.

This clonotype was observed a handful of times. The chain joins TRBV25-1 to TRBJ2-7; a weak D match, TRBD2 (7 bases). Germline V gene sequence: CDR1 MGHDK, CDR2 SYGVNS. The ends were cut back, 5 bases at V and 4 bases at J, with 18 bases in the middle. The CDR3 runs 15 residues. The CDR3 DNA reads as TGTGCCAGCAGTCCCCGGGGGGCCGGGGGGTACGAGCAGTACTTC. It is translated as CASSPRGAGGYEQYF.

This sequence joins TRBV3-1 and TRBJ1-2; D perhaps matches TRBD1 (6 bases). V was trimmed by 1 base and J by 2 bases, leaving 17 bases between them. Germline V gene lookup returns CDR1 LGHDT and CDR2 YNNKEL (reference sequence). CDR3 length equals 17 residues. This CDR3 is CASSQVSVQGSNYGYTF. Here the CDR3 DNA reads TGTGCCAGCAGCCAAGTATCGGTACAGGGATCGAACTATGGCTACACCTTC.

V and J are TRBV20-1 and TRBJ2-1; 10 nucleotides match TRBD2. V lost 3 bases and J lost 9; bases outside the gene matches: 11. CDR1 DFQATT and CDR2 SNEGSKA come from the germline V gene (reference sequence). The CDR3 has 15 amino acids. CDR3 sequence reads: CSASSTSGTDSEQFF. CDR3 sequence (DNA): TGCAGTGCTAGCTCAACTAGCGGGACGGATAGTGAGCAGTTCTTC.

The chain couples TRBV29-1 to TRBJ1-4; tentative D call: TRBD1 (6 bases). Germline V CDR1 and CDR2: SQVTM, ANQGSEA. The CDR3 has 14 residues. V shed 4 bases and J shed 0 bases, with 9 bases lying between them. CDR3 in amino acids: CSVVGGATNEKLFF. The CDR3 nucleotides are TGCAGCGTTGTAGGGGGTGCAACTAATGAAAAACTGTTTTTT.

The chain employs TRBV2 and TRBJ2-3; a possible D gene is TRBD2 (6 bases). This CDR3 has 15 residues. V dropped 8 bases and J dropped 0 bases, with 15 bases sitting between them. Germline CDR1 and CDR2: SNHLY and FYNNEI. The CDR3 region is CASSAAGRSTDTQYF. In nucleotides, the CDR3 is TGTGCCAGCTCCGCCGCGGGGCGGAGCACAGATACGCAGTATTTT.

The chain employs TRBV20-1 and TRBJ2-5; no clear D gene. The V gene's germline CDR1 is DFQATT and CDR2 SNEGSKA (reference sequence). Trimming removed 6 bases at V and 0 bases at J, with 5 bases between. The CDR3 runs to 11 residues. CDR3 residues: CSAGHQETQYF. As DNA, the CDR3 is TGCAGTGCCGGGCACCAAGAGACCCAGTACTTC.

This chain connects TRBV11-2 to TRBJ1-1; D may be TRBD1 (6 bases). The CDR3 has 15 residues. Trimming left V 5 bases short and J 4 bases short, with 17 bases between. Looked up from germline, CDR1 is SGHAT and CDR2 is FQNNGV. The CDR3 region is CASSHRVQGLTEAFF. The CDR3 region has the DNA TGTGCCAGCAGCCATCGGGTACAGGGACTCACTGAAGCTTTCTTT.

A few counts support this clonotype. The CDR3 loop is CASSSEEGYNEQFF. In DNA, the CDR3 is TGTGCCAGCAGCTCGGAGGAGGGGTACAATGAGCAGTTCTTC. The V gene is TRBV7-3, the J gene TRBJ2-1, with D tentatively TRBD2 (6 bases). The CDR3 is 14 amino acids. The V end was cut by 4 bases, the J end by 4 bases, with 11 bases between. Germline V gene lookup returns CDR1 SGHTA and CDR2 FQGTGA.

This chain joins TRBV5-6 and TRBJ2-5, with TRBD1 as a possible D gene (5 bases). The V gene lost 2 bases and the J gene lost 2 bases, with 16 bases spanning the gap. This CDR3 is built from 16 residues. Per the germline V gene, CDR1 is SGHDT and CDR2 is YYEEEE. The CDR3 DNA follows: TGTGCCAGCAGCTTAGGGCTGGGGCAATGGCAAGAGACCCAGTACTTC. Its protein product is CASSLGLGQWQETQYF. The full variable domain, with the rest looked up from reference TRBV5-6 and TRBJ2-5, is DAGVTQSPTHLIKTRGQQVTLRCSPKSGHDTVSWYQQALGQGPQFIFQYYEEEERQRGNFPDRFSGHQFPNYSSELNVNALLLGDSALYLCASSLGLGQWQETQYFGPGTRLLVL.

The chain employs TRBV7-3 and TRBJ1-2; TRBD1 is a possible D gene (5 bases). V was clipped by 2 bases and J by 0 bases, with 28 bases between them. Germline CDR1 SGHTA, CDR2 FQGTGA. The CDR3 has 21 residues. The CDR3 sequence: CASSLLPRAPPNPTANYGYTF. The CDR3 DNA reads as TGTGCCAGCAGCTTACTTCCCAGGGCCCCGCCAAATCCCACGGCTAACTATGGCTACACCTTC.

The chain carries TRBV6-5 and TRBJ2-4, with 15 bases aligning to TRBD2. Gene TRBJ2-7 matches the end of the DNA better, so the J call may be wrong. The CDR3 covers 15 residues. Per the germline V gene, CDR1 is MNHEY and CDR2 is SVGAGI. CDR3 nucleotides: TGTGCCAGCAGGCAGGGACTAGCGGGAGGCGACGAGCAGTACTTC. Protein product: CASRQGLAGGDEQYF.

This clonotype was detected only a few times. The chain is built from TRBV5-1 and TRBJ2-5, with TRBD2 as a possible D gene (5 bases). Looked up from germline, CDR1 is SGHRS and CDR2 is YFSETQ. The length of the CDR3 is 15 residues. The V gene lost 0 bases and the J gene lost 7 bases, with 16 bases spanning the gap. CDR3 loop: CASSLAGLAPGTQYF. Written as DNA, the CDR3 is TGCGCCAGCAGCTTGGCCGGGCTAGCCCCGGGGACCCAGTACTTC.

The chain links TRBV7-2 to TRBJ2-1; D might be TRBD2 (7 bases). The CDR3 contains 15 residues. Between the trimmed V and J ends, which lost 8 bases and 3 bases, there was a span of 17 bases. In germline, CDR1 is SGHTA, CDR2 FQGNSA. In nucleotides, the CDR3 is TGTGCCAGCCCCCCTGGGGGGGCCAACTACAATGAGCAGTTCTTC. Translating gives CASPPGGANYNEQFF.

The chain uses TRBV3-1 and TRBJ2-2; no clear D. The V gene lost 0 bases and the J gene lost 3 bases, with 11 bases spanning the gap. The CDR3 is 16 residues long. Germline V gene sequence: CDR1 LGHDT, CDR2 YNNKEL (reference sequence). The CDR3 loop reads CASSQDSRSDTGELFF. The CDR3 DNA reads TGTGCCAGCAGCCAAGATTCCAGGTCAGACACCGGGGAGCTGTTTTTT.

Only a few counts were recorded for this clonotype. The V gene is TRBV4-1, the J gene TRBJ2-1, with 12 nucleotides matching TRBD2. The ends lost 0 bases at V and 10 bases at J; junction bases unmatched: 10. This CDR3 is built from 17 residues. CDR1 is MGHRA and CDR2 is YSYEKL in the germline V gene. The CDR3 reads CASSQDQASGRADEQFF. CDR3 coding DNA: TGCGCCAGCAGCCAAGATCAGGCTAGCGGGAGGGCCGACGAGCAGTTCTTC.

This clonotype was seen only a few times. V is TRBV5-1 and J is TRBJ2-3; D might be TRBD1 or TRBD2, each matching 7 bases. Germline lookup yields CDR1 SGHRS and CDR2 YFSETQ. V shed 5 bases and J shed 4 bases, with 14 bases lying between them. There are 14 residues in the CDR3. This CDR3 reads CASRGRGLSDTQYF. The CDR3 DNA reads TGCGCCAGCAGAGGGAGGGGGCTGTCAGATACGCAGTATTTT.

CDR3 sequence reads: CASRPGQRRPYTEAFF. CDR3 coding DNA: TGTGCCAGCAGGCCGGGACAGAGAAGGCCCTACACTGAAGCTTTCTTT. The rearrangement uses TRBV7-2 and TRBJ1-1, with 7 bases identical to TRBD1. The CDR3 has 16 amino acids. The V gene end was trimmed by 6 bases and the J gene end by 3 bases; junction bases not matched to a gene: 13. CDR1 and CDR2 (germline): SGHTA, FQGNSA.

The chain has TRBV6-2 or TRBV6-3 and TRBJ2-5; tentative D call: TRBD2 (6 bases). The DNA end is more similar to TRBJ2-7, so the J call may be wrong. This CDR3 has 14 amino acids. CDR1 MNHEY and CDR2 SVGEGT come from the germline V gene. The CDR3 reads CASSYPLAPYEQYF. CDR3 nucleotide sequence: TGTGCCAGCAGTTACCCCCTAGCGCCCTACGAGCAGTACTTC.

The chain is built from TRBV12-3 or TRBV12-4 and TRBJ2-1; D call uncertain. The CDR3 has 14 amino acids. V was clipped by 5 bases and J by 8 bases, with 16 bases between them. CDR3 DNA: TGTGCCAGCAGTCTATTGTCCCTCGGCCATGAGCAGTTCTTC. Translated, it gives CASSLLSLGHEQFF.

This clonotype occurred a few times. This chain connects TRBV6-5 to TRBJ1-2; D gene unclear. This CDR3 region has 16 residues. Trimming left V 7 bases short and J 1 base short, with 19 bases between. Germline CDR1 is MNHEY and CDR2 is SVGAGI. The chain's CDR3 is CASNLRAGSDNYGYTF. The CDR3, as DNA: TGTGCCAGCAATCTCCGGGCGGGAAGCGATAACTATGGCTACACCTTC.

The V and J genes are TRBV6-1 and TRBJ2-1; TRBD1 agrees at 8 bases. V was clipped by 4 bases and J by 5 bases; unmatched bases: 7. Germline CDR1 and CDR2: MNHNS and SASEGT. The CDR3 spans 15 residues. The CDR3 here is CASSARTGLNNEQFF. In DNA form, the CDR3 reads TGTGCCAGCAGTGCCCGGACAGGGCTAAACAATGAGCAGTTCTTC.

CDR3 sequence: CASSKVVGGLSYEQYF. CDR3 DNA sequence: TGTGCCAGCAGCAAAGTGGTCGGCGGCCTGTCCTACGAGCAGTACTTC. The chain is built from TRBV21-1 and TRBJ2-7. TRBV21-1 is a pseudogene. This CDR3 is built from 16 residues.